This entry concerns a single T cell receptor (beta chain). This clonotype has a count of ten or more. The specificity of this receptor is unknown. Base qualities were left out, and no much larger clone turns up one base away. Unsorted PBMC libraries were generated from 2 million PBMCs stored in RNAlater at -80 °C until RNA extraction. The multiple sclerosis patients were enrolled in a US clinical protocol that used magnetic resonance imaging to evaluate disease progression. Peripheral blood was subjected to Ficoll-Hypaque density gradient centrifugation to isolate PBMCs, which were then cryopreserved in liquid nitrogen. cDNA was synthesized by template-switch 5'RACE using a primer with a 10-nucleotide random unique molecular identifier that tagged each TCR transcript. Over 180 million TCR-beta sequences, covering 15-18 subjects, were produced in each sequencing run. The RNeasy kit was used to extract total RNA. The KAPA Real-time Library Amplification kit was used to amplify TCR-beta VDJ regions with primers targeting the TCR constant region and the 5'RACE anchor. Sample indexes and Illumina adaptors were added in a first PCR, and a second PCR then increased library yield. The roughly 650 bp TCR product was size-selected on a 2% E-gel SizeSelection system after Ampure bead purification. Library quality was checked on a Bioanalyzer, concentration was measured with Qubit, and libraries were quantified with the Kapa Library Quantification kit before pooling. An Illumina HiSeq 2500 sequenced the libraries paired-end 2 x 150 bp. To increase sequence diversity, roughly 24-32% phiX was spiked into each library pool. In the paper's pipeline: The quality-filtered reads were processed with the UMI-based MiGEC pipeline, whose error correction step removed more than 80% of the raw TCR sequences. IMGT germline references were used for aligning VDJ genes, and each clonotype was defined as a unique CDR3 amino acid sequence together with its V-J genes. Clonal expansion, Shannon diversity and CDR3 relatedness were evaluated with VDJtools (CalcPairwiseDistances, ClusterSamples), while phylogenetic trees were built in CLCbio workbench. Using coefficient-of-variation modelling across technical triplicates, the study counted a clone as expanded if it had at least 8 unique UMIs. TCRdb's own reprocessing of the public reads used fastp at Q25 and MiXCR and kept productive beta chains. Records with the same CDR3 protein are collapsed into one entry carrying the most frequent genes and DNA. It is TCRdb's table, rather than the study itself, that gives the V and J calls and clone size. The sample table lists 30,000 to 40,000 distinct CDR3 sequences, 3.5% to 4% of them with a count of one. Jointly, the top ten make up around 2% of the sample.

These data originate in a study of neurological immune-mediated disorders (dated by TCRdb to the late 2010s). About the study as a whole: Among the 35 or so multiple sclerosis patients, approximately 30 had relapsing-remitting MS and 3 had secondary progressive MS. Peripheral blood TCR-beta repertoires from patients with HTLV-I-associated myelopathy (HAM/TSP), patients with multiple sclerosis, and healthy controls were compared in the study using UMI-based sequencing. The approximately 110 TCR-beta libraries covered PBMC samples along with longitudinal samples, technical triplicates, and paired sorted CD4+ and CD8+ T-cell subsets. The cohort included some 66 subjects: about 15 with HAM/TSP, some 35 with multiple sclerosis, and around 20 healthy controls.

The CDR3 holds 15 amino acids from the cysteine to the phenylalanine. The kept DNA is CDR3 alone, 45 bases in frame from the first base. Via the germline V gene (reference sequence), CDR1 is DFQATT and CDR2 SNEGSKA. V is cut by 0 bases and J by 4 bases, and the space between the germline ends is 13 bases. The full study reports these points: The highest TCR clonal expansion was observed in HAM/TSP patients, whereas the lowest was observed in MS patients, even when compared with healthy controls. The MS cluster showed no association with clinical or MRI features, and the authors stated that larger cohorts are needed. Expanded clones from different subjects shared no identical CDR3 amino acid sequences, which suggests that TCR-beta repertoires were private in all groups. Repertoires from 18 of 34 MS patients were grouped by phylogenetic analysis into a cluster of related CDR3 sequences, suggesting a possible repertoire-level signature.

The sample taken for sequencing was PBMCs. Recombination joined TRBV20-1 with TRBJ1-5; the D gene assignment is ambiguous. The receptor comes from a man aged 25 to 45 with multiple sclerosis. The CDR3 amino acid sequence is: CSARDPLGSNQPQHF. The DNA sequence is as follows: TGCAGTGCTAGAGATCCTTTGGGCAGTAATCAGCCCCAGCATTTT.